A selection of T cell receptor beta chains follows, all from one sample in a study of control samples from healthy donors and cancer patients. Sequencing used immunoSEQ multiplex PCR; TCRdb keeps in-frame clones, though not all of them. The sample records 95,000 to 150,000 clones, around 87% being singletons. The material sequenced was blood. All receptors derive from a man aged 35 to 55 in good health. Each CDR3 is given with its conserved first and last residue. Clone size is stated in some rows and not others, as once, few, many or a class when expanded.

abundance | j_gene | v_gene | CDR3aa
NA | TRBJ2-5 | TRBV11-1 | CASSLAPTGTQETQYF
NA | TRBJ1-1 | TRBV7-9 | CASSSRQGRNTEAFF
NA | TRBJ1-5 | TRBV9 | CASSVGSGVSQPQHF
NA | TRBJ1-4 | TRBV10-3 | CAISRTDKNEKLFF
NA | TRBJ1-4 | TRBV20-1 | CSASRQNNEKLFF
NA | TRBJ2-1 | TRBV6-4 | CASRATLAGDEQFF
few | TRBJ1-6 | TRBV9 | CASSVEPGERSPLHF
NA | TRBJ2-7 | TRBV27 | CASRQGPSEQYF
NA | TRBJ1-2 | TRBV29-1 | CSVQRTDNYGYTF
NA | TRBJ1-3 | TRBV19 | CASKPDRGTGNTIYF
NA | TRBJ1-5 | TRBV12-5 | CASGGSGGLSQHF
NA | TRBJ1-1 | TRBV6-5 | CASRGSGGADTEAFF
once | TRBJ2-7 | TRBV7-2 | CASSLKGLAGGYSYEQYF
NA | TRBJ2-3 | TRBV5-1 | CASSFASSNTDTQYF
NA | TRBJ1-1 | TRBV20-1 | CSARQGAEAFF
NA | TRBJ1-2 | TRBV2 | CASAQTYGYTF
NA | TRBJ2-5 | TRBV25-1 | CASSEIDRVVGTQYF
NA | TRBJ1-2 | TRBV6-6 | CASSYTGGYGYTF
few | TRBJ1-1 | TRBV30 | CAWSVSPMNTEAFF
NA | TRBJ1-1 | TRBV15 | CATSLQQGVTEAFF
NA | TRBJ2-3 | TRBV4-3 | CASSQAVGSVLGSDTQYF
NA | TRBJ2-2 | TRBV19 | CASSVGLAGTGELFF
few | TRBJ1-3 | TRBV15 | CATSRVDRASTIYF
NA | TRBJ1-5 | TRBV2 | CASSIQGSNQPQHF
few | TRBJ2-7 | TRBV7-2 | CASQSETGGFYEQYF
once | TRBJ1-2 | TRBV13 | CASSIQGSGYTF
NA | TRBJ2-1 | TRBV7-9 | CASSLGALGREQFF
NA | TRBJ1-1 | TRBV19 | CASNNYRDGGTEAFF
NA | TRBJ2-1 | TRBV11-3 | CASSLDRNEQFF
few | TRBJ1-1 | TRBV19 | CASSGGVSEAFF
NA | TRBJ1-6 | TRBV14 | CASSQDPGRINSPLHF
NA | TRBJ2-5 | TRBV24-1 | CATSDFGRGRGETQYF
NA | TRBJ1-2 | TRBV9 | CASSVAAGSGYGYTF
NA | TRBJ1-5 | TRBV2 | CASTLEGGYQPQHF
NA | TRBJ2-4 | TRBV9 | CASSQGYSKNIQYF
once | TRBJ2-2 | TRBV7-3 | CASSFQGTGELFF
NA | TRBJ2-7 | TRBV6-2/TRBV6-3 | CASSYSSAPYEQYF
NA | TRBJ1-6 | TRBV5-4 | CASSTQGNSPLHF
NA | TRBJ2-1 | TRBV9 | CASSSSGGEQFF
NA | TRBJ2-2 | TRBV4-3 | CASSQGYESNTGELFF
NA | TRBJ2-5 | TRBV27 | CASSLYAPPAETQYF
NA | TRBJ2-7 | TRBV5-1 | CASTRYVGPGGPYEQYF
NA | TRBJ2-2 | TRBV24-1 | CATSEKRGGELYGELFF
NA | TRBJ2-3 | TRBV27 | CASSLLPGASTDTQYF
NA | TRBJ1-5 | TRBV24-1 | CASLGQGGGWEPQHF
NA | TRBJ1-4 | TRBV2 | CASRPQGAPVEKLFF
NA | TRBJ1-1 | TRBV11-3 | CASSFDRGPYTEAFF
once | TRBJ2-7 | TRBV5-5 | CASSQGLAGGQYEQYF
once | TRBJ2-2 | TRBV19 | CATPGTANTGELFF
NA | TRBJ2-2 | TRBV25-1 | CASSARGGTGELFF
NA | TRBJ1-5 | TRBV30 | CAWDGGSNQPQHF
once | TRBJ2-1 | TRBV10-1 | CASSVGTNEQFF